The 32 T cell receptor beta chains below were found in one sample sequenced in a study of control samples from healthy donors and cancer patients. Assay used: immunoSEQ multiplex PCR; TCRdb lists only in-frame clones, some missing. The sample has roughly 370,000 clones; over 75% are singletons. Source material: PBMCs. These receptors came from a man in his forties with head and neck cancer.

The rearrangement joins TRBV27 to TRBJ1-5; no definite D call. This CDR3 has 16 amino acids. Germline-derived CDR1 and CDR2 are MNHEY and SMNVEV (reference sequence). V was pared by 5 bases and J by 2 bases, with 16 bases between. Written as DNA, the CDR3 is TGTGCCAGCAGTCATGGGTCTTCTTGGGGCAATCAGCCCCAGCATTTT. As protein: CASSHGSSWGNQPQHF.

V and J are TRBV9 and TRBJ2-7; tentatively, D is TRBD1 or TRBD2 (5 bases each). This CDR3 comprises 14 residues. Germline V gene data show CDR1 as SGDLS and CDR2 as YYNGEE. V was cut by 4 bases and J by 0 bases, with 11 bases left in between. In DNA form, the CDR3 reads TGTGCCAGCAGCCCGGGACGGCCCTCCTACGAGCAGTACTTC. Encoded protein: CASSPGRPSYEQYF.

This rearrangement joins TRBV29-1 to TRBJ2-7; 7 bases align to TRBD2. With V trimmed by 0 bases and J by 6 bases, 2 bases remained unmatched. The CDR3 totals 12 residues. CDR1 and CDR2 (germline): SQVTM, ANQGSEA. The CDR3 sequence is CSVEDPGGEQYF. In DNA, the CDR3 is TGCAGCGTTGAAGATCCGGGGGGCGAGCAGTACTTC.

V is TRBV6-1 and J is TRBJ2-7; a possible D gene is TRBD2 (6 bases). Germline V gene data show CDR1 as MNHNS and CDR2 as SASEGT. CDR3 length: 14 residues. Trimming took 1 base from V and 7 from J, leaving 14 bases between them. The DNA of the CDR3 is TGTGCCAGCAGTGAAGTTTCGGGGGTAGGGGAGCAGTACTTC. This codes for CASSEVSGVGEQYF.

The CDR3 nucleotides read TGTGCCAGCAGTTTTGAGACAGGGGTCATGAACACTGAAGCTTTCTTT. Its translation is CASSFETGVMNTEAFF. The chain couples TRBV28 to TRBJ1-1; TRBD1 agrees at 8 bases. With 3 bases clipped from V and 0 bases from J, the junction kept 6 bases outside the gene matches. The germline V gene encodes CDR1 MDHEN and CDR2 SYDVKM. This CDR3 has 16 amino acids.

The rearrangement joins TRBV28 to TRBJ1-5; 7 positions agree with TRBD1. In germline, CDR1 is MDHEN, CDR2 SYDVKM. V dropped 6 bases and J dropped 6; count of bases not matched to a gene: 8. The CDR3 totals 14 residues. In DNA, the CDR3 is TGTGCCAGCAGCTTGAGGGGGCTGGGTCAGCCCCAGCATTTT. Translated, it gives CASSLRGLGQPQHF. The full variable domain, with the rest looked up from reference TRBV28 and TRBJ1-5, is DVKVTQSSRYLVKRTGEKVFLECVQDMDHENMFWYRQDPGLGLRLIYFSYDVKMKEKGDIPEGYSVSREKKERFSLILESASTNQTSMYLCASSLRGLGQPQHFGDGTRLSIL.

V is TRBV2 and J is TRBJ1-1; TRBD1 might be the D (5 bases). The CDR3 consists of 17 residues. Germline V CDR1 and CDR2: SNHLY, FYNNEI. Trimming took 4 bases from V and 0 from J, leaving 18 bases between them. This chain's CDR3 is CASSGFQGPLMNTEAFF. The CDR3 nucleotides are TGTGCCAGCAGTGGGTTTCAGGGCCCCTTGATGAACACTGAAGCTTTCTTT.

V gene TRBV7-2 combines with J gene TRBJ2-7; 7 bases map to TRBD1. J lost 2 bases, V lost 5 bases, and 6 bases had no gene match. CDR3 size: 14 residues. Germline loops: CDR1 SGHTA, CDR2 FQGNSA. This chain's CDR3 is CASSTLTGPYEQYF. CDR3 in DNA: TGTGCCAGCAGCACCTTGACAGGGCCCTACGAGCAGTACTTC.

The chain is built from TRBV11-2 and TRBJ2-7; 12 bases align to TRBD2. Germline trimming cut 1 base from V and 6 bases from J; bases unmatched to any gene: 16. Germline loops: CDR1 SGHAT, CDR2 FQNNGV. This CDR3 is built from 19 residues. This CDR3 reads CASSLAAAVPSGRASEQYF. DNA for the CDR3: TGTGCCAGCAGCTTAGCGGCGGCCGTTCCTAGCGGGAGGGCTAGCGAGCAGTACTTC.

On this clone: Other DNA sequences within the sample encode an identical CDR3. The chain is built from TRBV27 and TRBJ1-2, with D possibly TRBD1 on 6 matching bases. Germline-derived CDR1 and CDR2 are MNHEY and SMNVEV (reference sequence). V was trimmed by 6 bases and J by 3 bases, leaving 11 bases between them. CDR3 length equals 13 residues. CDR3 DNA sequence: TGTGCCAGCAGCTTCAGGGGTTACTATGGCTACACCTTC. It is translated as CASSFRGYYGYTF.

The chain joins TRBV19 to TRBJ2-1; 7 bases agree with TRBD2. The V and J ends lost 8 bases and 0 bases, in that order; junction bases with no gene match: 1. This CDR3 spans 13 amino acids. Germline assignment: CDR1 LNHDA and CDR2 SQIVND (reference sequence). The CDR3 is CASSGGSYNEQFF. CDR3 DNA sequence: TGTGCCAGTTCGGGAGGCTCCTACAATGAGCAGTTCTTC.

The chain couples TRBV10-3 to TRBJ2-1; tentative D call: TRBD1 (5 bases). The V and J ends lost 2 bases and 8 bases respectively, with 13 bases between them. This CDR3 region has 14 residues. The germline V gene has CDR1 ENHRY and CDR2 SYGVKD. The CDR3 sequence: CAISETGSFHEQFF. The CDR3 nucleotides read TGTGCCATCAGTGAGACAGGTTCATTCCATGAGCAGTTCTTC.

V usage is TRBV18 and J usage is TRBJ1-1; D ambiguous. Trimming shortened V by 0 bases and J by 1 base, and 9 bases separated the two germline ends. CDR1 is KGHSH, CDR2 LQKENI, per germline. The CDR3 loop spans 15 amino acids. The CDR3 sequence is CASSPPSITNTEAFF. Written as DNA, the CDR3 is TGTGCCAGCTCACCACCGAGCATAACGAACACTGAAGCTTTCTTT.

J is TRBJ2-5 and V is TRBV6-5; D might be TRBD1 (6 bases). V lost 6 bases, J lost 5 bases, and 19 bases lay in between. From germline, CDR1 is MNHEY and CDR2 SVGAGI. The CDR3 consists of 15 residues. In DNA, the CDR3 is TGTGCCAGCAGATTCTCCACGCAGGGGATTGAGACCCAGTACTTC. Translating gives CASRFSTQGIETQYF.

The chain recombines TRBV5-1 with TRBJ1-1; possibly TRBD1 for D (6 bases). V was shortened by 0 bases and J by 5 bases, with 11 bases between the two germline ends. Per the germline V gene, CDR1 is SGHRS and CDR2 is YFSETQ. The CDR3 totals 14 residues. CDR3 region: CASSLGGARTEAFF. CDR3 nucleotides: TGCGCCAGCAGCTTGGGGGGGGCGCGGACTGAAGCTTTCTTT.

The chain has TRBV10-2 and TRBJ1-2; D gene uncertain. The V and J ends lost 8 bases and 2 bases respectively, with 9 bases between them. Germline lookup yields CDR1 WSHSY and CDR2 SAAADI. The CDR3 has 12 amino acids. The CDR3 DNA reads TGCGCCAGCTCCATGAGCAACTATGGCTACACCTTC. This gives the protein CASSMSNYGYTF.

J is TRBJ2-2 and V is TRBV3-1 (or the pseudogene TRBV3-2); 10 bases match TRBD2. After removal of 4 bases from V and 2 bases from J, the junction contained 4 bases not matched to a gene. The CDR3 is 16 residues long. The V gene's germline CDR1 is LGHDT and CDR2 YNNKEL (reference sequence). CDR3: CASSRSSGSNTGELFF. The CDR3 DNA is TGTGCCAGCAGCCGATCTAGCGGGAGTAACACCGGGGAGCTGTTTTTT.

The V call is TRBV27, the J call TRBJ1-4; weak D call: TRBD1 (5 bases). Germline CDR1 is MNHEY and CDR2 is SMNVEV (reference sequence). Trimming shortened V by 7 bases and J by 7 bases, and 13 bases separated the two germline ends. The CDR3 contains 13 residues. CDR3 in amino acids: CASTGGLAEKLFF. In DNA form, the CDR3 reads TGTGCCAGCACGGGGGGATTGGCTGAAAAACTGTTTTTT.

The V gene is TRBV15, the J gene TRBJ1-1; D not certain. Germline CDR1 LNHNV, CDR2 YYDKDF (reference sequence). This CDR3 spans 13 amino acids. V lost 4 bases to trimming and J lost 3 bases, with 9 bases between them. Here the CDR3 reads CATSKIQHTEAFF. In DNA, the CDR3 is TGTGCCACCAGCAAGATACAGCACACTGAAGCTTTCTTT.

The V call is TRBV7-9, the J call TRBJ2-7, with 8 positions matching TRBD2. With 2 bases clipped from V and 7 bases from J, the junction kept 10 bases outside the gene matches. Germline loops: CDR1 SEHNR, CDR2 FQNEAQ (reference sequence). The CDR3 sequence is 15 residues long. CDR3 DNA sequence: TGTGCCAGCAGCTTATTCGGGACTAGTCCTTCGGAGCAGTACTTC. Encoded protein: CASSLFGTSPSEQYF.

As to this clone: Other nucleotide sequences from this sample produce the same CDR3. This chain uses TRBV19 with TRBJ1-5; unclear D gene. Germline loops: CDR1 LNHDA, CDR2 SQIVND (reference sequence). This CDR3 region has 15 residues. Trimming took 1 base from V and 4 from J, leaving 11 bases between them. CDR3 DNA sequence: TGTGCCAGTAGTATAGGGGAAAGTGGGAATCAGCCCCAGCATTTT. Protein sequence: CASSIGESGNQPQHF.

The chain's CDR3 is CASSEAVTGGLGELFF. In DNA, the CDR3 is TGTGCCAGCAGTGAAGCTGTGACAGGGGGCCTCGGGGAGCTGTTTTTT. The genes are TRBV2 and TRBJ2-2, with TRBD1 matching 10 bases. With 0 bases clipped from V and 7 bases from J, the junction kept 5 bases outside the gene matches. This CDR3 comprises 16 residues. CDR1 is SNHLY, CDR2 FYNNEI, per germline.

The gene calls are TRBV10-2 and TRBJ1-6; D gene ambiguous. Germline CDR1 and CDR2: WSHSY and SAAADI. With 2 bases removed from V and 11 bases from J, the gap between germline ends came to 13 bases. CDR3 size: 14 residues. CDR3 sequence (DNA): TGCGCCAGCAGTGAGGGCGGAGAGAGGACACCCCTCCACTTT. Translated: CASSEGGERTPLHF.

The chain has TRBV3-1 (or the pseudogene TRBV3-2) and TRBJ2-7, with 9 positions matching TRBD1. Germline V gives CDR1 LGHDT, CDR2 YNNKEL (reference sequence). The CDR3 has 14 amino acids. V lost 5 bases and J lost 3; bases outside the gene matches: 5. The CDR3 loop is CASSERDRVYEQYF. In DNA form, the CDR3 reads TGTGCCAGCAGCGAACGGGACAGGGTCTACGAGCAGTACTTC.

The chain uses TRBV5-1 and TRBJ1-6; D not resolved. The ends were cut back, 0 bases at V and 0 bases at J, with 13 bases in the middle. CDR3 length equals 18 residues. CDR1 is SGHRS, CDR2 YFSETQ, per germline. The CDR3 is CASSLAGMGSSYNSPLHF. CDR3 coding DNA: TGCGCCAGCAGCTTGGCCGGAATGGGGAGCTCCTATAATTCACCCCTCCACTTT.

The V call is TRBV3-1 (or the pseudogene TRBV3-2), the J call TRBJ2-7; D possibly corresponds to TRBD2 (5 bases). The V end lost 0 bases, the J end lost 1 base, and 10 bases lay between the germline ends. Germline loops: CDR1 LGHDT, CDR2 YNNKEL (reference sequence). There are 15 residues in the CDR3. The CDR3 sequence: CASSQESGYSYEQYF. The CDR3 DNA sequence: TGTGCCAGCAGCCAAGAGAGCGGTTATTCCTACGAGCAGTACTTC.

The V and J genes are TRBV5-1 and TRBJ2-5; 8 bases agree with TRBD2. The CDR3 contains 16 residues. Germline V CDR1 and CDR2: SGHRS, YFSETQ. The ends lost 4 bases at V and 0 bases at J; junction bases unmatched: 8. CDR3 region: CASSRRTSSYQETQYF. The CDR3 nucleotides are TGCGCCAGCAGCCGCCGGACTAGCAGCTACCAAGAGACCCAGTACTTC.

The chain combines TRBV6-5 with TRBJ1-1; the D gene is possibly TRBD1 (5 bases). The V end lost 7 bases, the J end lost 3 bases, and 12 bases lay between the germline ends. This CDR3 spans 13 amino acids. The germline V gene encodes CDR1 MNHEY and CDR2 SVGAGI. The CDR3 spells CASKDSGDTEAFF. CDR3 nucleotide sequence: TGTGCCAGCAAAGATTCGGGGGACACTGAAGCTTTCTTT.

The chain is built from TRBV9 and TRBJ2-3; D uncertain. With 4 bases removed from V and 1 base from J, the gap between germline ends came to 16 bases. The CDR3 is 16 amino acids. Looked up from germline, CDR1 is SGDLS and CDR2 is YYNGEE. CDR3 residues: CASSRASQGGTDTQYF. CDR3 nucleotide sequence: TGTGCCAGCAGCAGGGCCTCCCAAGGTGGCACAGATACGCAGTATTTT.

The rearrangement joins TRBV3-1 (or the pseudogene TRBV3-2) to TRBJ2-5; D gene ambiguous. The CDR3 sequence is 12 residues long. V was trimmed by 5 bases and J by 5 bases, leaving 9 bases between them. Germline CDR1 reads LGHDT; CDR2 reads YNNKEL (reference sequence). CDR3 amino acids: CASSADRETQYF. CDR3 DNA sequence: TGTGCCAGCAGCGCCGACCGTGAGACCCAGTACTTC.

The chain couples TRBV6-6 to TRBJ1-3, with no clear D. Germline assignment: CDR1 MNHNY and CDR2 SVGAGI (reference sequence). The CDR3 loop spans 11 amino acids. V lost 2 bases and J 4 bases, leaving 0 bases between the germline ends. The CDR3 loop reads CASSYGNTIYF. The CDR3 DNA follows: TGTGCCAGCAGTTACGGAAACACCATATATTTT.

This chain connects TRBV11-2 to TRBJ2-3; TRBD2 aligns across 7 bases. CDR1 and CDR2 (germline): SGHAT, FQNNGV. After removal of 4 bases from V and 1 base from J, the junction contained 2 bases not matched to a gene. This CDR3 has 14 residues. CDR3 in DNA: TGTGCCAGCAGCTGGAGCGGGGGCACAGATACGCAGTATTTT. It encodes CASSWSGGTDTQYF.